These 25 T cell receptor beta chains were sequenced from one sample in a study of blood T cell repertoires in COVID-19. Sequencing was performed with immunoSEQ multiplex PCR; in TCRdb, only in-frame clones are kept and a portion is missing. The sample has around 190,000 clones, 76% seen once. Sequenced material: peripheral blood. The receptor source for this set is a woman in her forties or fifties with active or convalescent COVID-19.

This clone was seen more than once but under ten times. The chain combines TRBV6-2 or TRBV6-3 with TRBJ2-5, with 7 bases lining up with TRBD1. V was pared by 5 bases and J by 5 bases, with 17 bases of the junction left unmatched. The CDR3 has 17 amino acids. CDR1 and CDR2 (germline): MNHEY, SVGEGT. CDR3 loop: CASSAPTRDRSYETQYF. As DNA, the CDR3 is TGTGCCAGCAGTGCGCCGACCCGGGACAGATCGTATGAGACCCAGTACTTC.

The rearrangement links TRBV4-2 to TRBJ1-2, with D hard to call. Germline V gives CDR1 LGHNA, CDR2 YNFKEQ. The CDR3 covers 15 residues. Trimming stripped 4 bases from V and 4 bases from J, with 16 bases between. As DNA, the CDR3 is TGTGCCAGCAGCCCTCCGACGGAGACCATCTATGGCTACACCTTC. It codes for CASSPPTETIYGYTF.

The chain links TRBV2 to TRBJ1-4; 7 nucleotides align to TRBD1. Germline CDR1 SNHLY, CDR2 FYNNEI. V lost 4 bases to trimming and J lost 4 bases; unmatched junction nucleotides: 3. The CDR3 is 14 amino acids. The CDR3 DNA reads as TGTGCCAGCAGTGCGGGACAGCGTAATGAAAAACTGTTTTTT. Translated, it gives CASSAGQRNEKLFF.

The chain recombines TRBV19 with TRBJ1-2, with a tentative D call TRBD1 (5 bases). Germline V gene sequence: CDR1 LNHDA, CDR2 SQIVND (reference sequence). Trimming stripped 7 bases from V and 6 bases from J, with 24 bases between. The CDR3 consists of 16 residues. CDR3 sequence reads: CASTNPSLDRRNGYTF. The CDR3 nucleotides are TGTGCCAGTACTAATCCCTCCCTCGACAGAAGGAATGGCTACACCTTC.

This clone has a single count. Other DNA variants within this sample encode the same CDR3. The chain couples TRBV6-6 to TRBJ1-3; weak D call: TRBD1 (6 bases). The germline gives CDR1 MNHNY, CDR2 SVGAGI (reference sequence). Trimming cost V 6 bases and J 0 bases, with 12 bases left between them. This CDR3 comprises 15 residues. The CDR3 loop is CASSRDRSSGNTIYF. CDR3 nucleotide sequence: TGTGCCAGCAGCCGTGACAGGAGCTCTGGAAACACCATATATTTT.

The chain employs TRBV19 and TRBJ1-2; no clear D. V lost 5 bases and J lost 8, with 15 bases in between. CDR1 and CDR2 from the germline V gene are LNHDA and SQIVND (reference sequence). CDR3 size: 13 residues. As DNA, the CDR3 is TGTGCCAGTAGTCCATTTGAACAGCAGGGCTACACCTTC. Its protein product is CASSPFEQQGYTF.

The rearrangement joins TRBV15 to TRBJ2-3, with D perhaps matching TRBD1 (6 bases). Germline V lookup: CDR1 LNHNV, CDR2 YYDKDF (reference sequence). V lost 5 bases, J lost 1 base, and 16 bases lay in between. The CDR3 is 16 amino acids. The CDR3 loop is CATSELRGEGTDTQYF. The CDR3 coding sequence is TGTGCCACCAGCGAGCTCAGGGGCGAAGGCACAGATACGCAGTATTTT.

V usage is TRBV6-6 and J usage is TRBJ1-5; possibly TRBD1 for D (6 bases). The CDR3 extends over 17 amino acids. Germline CDR1 reads MNHNY; CDR2 reads SVGAGI (reference sequence). Trimming pared 5 bases from V and 0 bases from J, leaving 17 bases between. This CDR3 reads CASSRQANTYSNQPQHF. The CDR3 nucleotides read TGTGCCAGCAGTCGACAGGCCAACACTTATAGCAATCAGCCCCAGCATTTT.

There are a few counts of this clone. The rearrangement links TRBV18 to TRBJ2-2; a weak D match, TRBD1 (6 bases). This CDR3 has 14 amino acids. V lost 3 bases, J lost 5 bases, and 10 bases lay in between. Germline-derived CDR1 and CDR2 are KGHSH and LQKENI. The CDR3 sequence: CASSPGQMTGELFF. In DNA form, the CDR3 reads TGTGCCAGCTCACCCGGACAGATGACCGGGGAGCTGTTTTTT. Supplemented by reference TRBV18 and TRBJ2-2, the full variable domain reads NAGVMQNPRHLVRRRGQEARLRCSPMKGHSHVYWYRQLPEEGLKFMVYLQKENIIDESGMPKERFSAEFPKEGPSILRIQQVVRGDSAAYFCASSPGQMTGELFFGEGSRLTVL.

The CDR3 DNA is TGTGCCAGCGGCCCAGACTGGGATTCACCCCTCCACTTT. Protein: CASGPDWDSPLHF. The genes are TRBV7-3 and TRBJ1-6, with unresolved D. Germline CDR1 SGHTA, CDR2 FQGTGA. The CDR3 sequence is 13 residues long. Trimming removed 8 bases from V and 8 bases from J, with 13 bases in between.

This clone has a count of ten or more. The chain links TRBV6-5 to TRBJ2-2; 10 bases align to TRBD1. CDR1 is MNHEY and CDR2 is SVGAGI in the germline V gene. The CDR3 totals 15 residues. The J segment lost 7 bases and the V segment lost 10 bases, leaving 12 bases of the junction unmatched. CDR3 DNA: TGTGCCACCCGGGGCCGGACAGGGGGTATCGGGGAGCTGTTTTTT. Translating gives CATRGRTGGIGELFF.

V and J are TRBV30 and TRBJ1-3, with 8 positions matching TRBD1. Germline V gene lookup returns CDR1 GTSNPN and CDR2 SVGIG (reference sequence). After removal of 1 base from V and 0 bases from J, the junction contained 2 bases not matched to a gene. This CDR3 contains 15 residues. CDR3 loop: CAWSAGGISGNTIYF. CDR3 DNA sequence: TGTGCCTGGAGTGCAGGGGGCATCTCTGGAAACACCATATATTTT.

The table lists this clone with a count of one. The V call is TRBV7-2, the J call TRBJ2-1, with D possibly being TRBD1 (6 bases). This CDR3 comprises 14 residues. Germline V CDR1 and CDR2: SGHTA, FQGNSA. Trimming removed 5 bases at V and 4 bases at J, with 12 bases between. The CDR3 bases are TGTGCCAGCAGCCCCGACAGGATGTACAATGAGCAGTTCTTC. Protein sequence: CASSPDRMYNEQFF.

This clone was picked up a small number of times. The chain employs TRBV2 and TRBJ1-1; 8 nucleotides agree with TRBD1. Germline CDR1 is SNHLY and CDR2 is FYNNEI. The CDR3 is 15 residues long. Losses at the gene ends were 4 bases for V and 1 base for J; bases not matched to a gene: 5. This CDR3 is CASSARTGKNTEAFF. Written as DNA, the CDR3 is TGTGCCAGCAGTGCGAGGACAGGGAAGAACACTGAAGCTTTCTTT.

The rearrangement joins TRBV5-1 to TRBJ1-1; 8 nucleotides match TRBD1. With V trimmed by 0 bases and J by 5 bases, 6 bases remained unmatched. CDR3 size: 15 residues. Germline CDR1 SGHRS, CDR2 YFSETQ. DNA of the CDR3: TGCGCCAGCAGCTTGGGACAGGGGAGGGAAACTGAAGCTTTCTTT. Protein sequence: CASSLGQGRETEAFF.

As for this clone: Different DNA sequences within this sample yield the same CDR3. This chain links TRBV5-1 with TRBJ1-1, with D possibly matching TRBD1 (6 bases). This CDR3 region has 14 residues. V lost 3 bases, J lost 2 bases, and 11 bases lay in between. Germline values: CDR1 SGHRS, CDR2 YFSETQ. CDR3 nucleotide sequence: TGCGCCAGCAGCTCGACAGGTACCAACACTGAAGCTTTCTTT. Protein product: CASSSTGTNTEAFF.

This clone was seen more than once but under ten times. This chain joins TRBV29-1 and TRBJ1-2; 12 nucleotides match TRBD1. The germline gives CDR1 SQVTM, CDR2 ANQGSEA. This CDR3 is 14 amino acids long. V trimming: 5 bases; J trimming: 4 bases; junction bases outside the gene matches: 5. The CDR3: CSVLGQGALYGYTF. CDR3 coding DNA: TGCAGCGTTTTGGGACAGGGGGCGCTCTATGGCTACACCTTC. Full variable domain (outside the CDR3, taken from reference TRBV29-1 and TRBJ1-2): SAVISQKPSRDICQRGTSLTIQCQVDSQVTMMFWYRQQPGQSLTLIATANQGSEATYESGFVIDKFPISRPNLTFSTLTVSNMSPEDSSIYLCSVLGQGALYGYTFGSGTRLTVV.

The sample holds one count of this clone. This chain connects TRBV7-9 to TRBJ1-2; 10 nucleotides line up with TRBD1. This CDR3 spans 13 amino acids. With 5 bases clipped from V and 6 bases from J, the junction kept 3 bases outside the gene matches. The V gene's germline CDR1 is SEHNR and CDR2 FQNEAQ (reference sequence). The CDR3 DNA reads TGTGCCAGCAGCACTGGGACAGGGGATGGCTACACCTTC. It translates to CASSTGTGDGYTF.

This chain links TRBV19 with TRBJ1-2; the match to TRBD1 covers 11 bases. This CDR3 comprises 14 residues. Germline CDR1 and CDR2: LNHDA and SQIVND (reference sequence). V shed 7 bases and J 7 bases; nucleotides not matched to a gene: 8. The CDR3 region has the DNA TGTGCCAGTACCCAGGACAGGGGGCACTTTGGCTACACCTTC. As protein: CASTQDRGHFGYTF.

This clone was seen a single time. The CDR3 loop reads CASRAQGAFSPLHF. CDR3 nucleotides: TGTGCCAGCCGCGCCCAGGGGGCCTTTTCACCCCTCCACTTT. The chain combines TRBV27 with TRBJ1-6; 8 bases are a match to TRBD1. The CDR3 spans 14 residues. Germline-derived CDR1 and CDR2 are MNHEY and SMNVEV (reference sequence). Trimming cost V 8 bases and J 9 bases; bases outside gene matches: 9.

V is TRBV12-3 or TRBV12-4 and J is TRBJ1-1; D perhaps matches TRBD1 (5 bases). Trimming removed 10 bases at V and 6 bases at J, with 15 bases between. The CDR3 is 12 residues long. The CDR3 coding sequence is TGTGCCACCCGTCTGGGGGAGGCTGAAGCTTTCTTT. Protein product: CATRLGEAEAFF.

A single count supports this clone. V usage is TRBV30 and J usage is TRBJ1-1; perhaps TRBD1 as D (6 bases). The germline V gene has CDR1 GTSNPN and CDR2 SVGIG (reference sequence). The V end was cut by 7 bases, the J end by 0 bases, with 12 bases between. CDR3 length: 13 amino acids. CDR3 amino acids: CASSRQVNTEAFF. The CDR3 DNA sequence: TGTGCCTCCAGCCGACAGGTGAACACTGAAGCTTTCTTT.

This chain connects TRBV19 to TRBJ1-3; the D gene is possibly TRBD1 (5 bases). The CDR3 covers 15 residues. V shed 9 bases and J shed 2 bases, with 17 bases lying between them. The germline V gene has CDR1 LNHDA and CDR2 SQIVND (reference sequence). The CDR3 DNA follows: TGTGCCAGCACCAGCGTGGCGGGGCCTGGAAACACCATATATTTT. Encoded protein: CASTSVAGPGNTIYF. The full variable domain, its missing parts supplied by reference TRBV19 and TRBJ1-3, is DGGITQSPKYLFRKEGQNVTLSCEQNLNHDAMYWYRQDPGQGLRLIYYSQIVNDFQKGDIAEGYSVSREKKESFPLTVTSAQKNPTAFYLCASTSVAGPGNTIYFGEGSWLTVV.

The chain carries TRBV7-9 and TRBJ1-2; perhaps TRBD1 as D (5 bases). The CDR3 has 16 amino acids. From germline, CDR1 is SEHNR and CDR2 FQNEAQ (reference sequence). Deletions cut 3 bases from V and 0 bases from J, with 14 bases between. This chain's CDR3 is CASSFNTGRANYGYTF. The DNA of the CDR3 is TGTGCCAGCAGCTTTAATACAGGTAGAGCTAACTATGGCTACACCTTC.

In its sample, this clone was seen a few times. The chain is built from TRBV18 and TRBJ2-7, with 7 bases matching TRBD1. The trim removed 4 bases at V and 0 bases at J, leaving 9 bases unmatched. The CDR3 spans 16 residues. Germline V lookup: CDR1 KGHSH, CDR2 LQKENI. CDR3 sequence (DNA): TGTGCCAGCTCACAACCCGGGACAGCGAACTCCTACGAGCAGTACTTC. Its translation is CASSQPGTANSYEQYF.